This entry lists 11 T cell receptor beta chains sequenced from one sample in a study of CD8 T cells in ankylosing spondylitis. TCRdb fed the 5' RACE reads into MiXCR, producing one record per CDR3 protein. The sample holds around 23,000 distinct CDR3 sequences, approximately 16% seen once. Sequenced material: blood. These receptors all come from a male donor with ankylosing spondylitis or in good health (not recorded which).

This clonotype was found many times. CDR3 sequence (DNA): TGCAGCGTTGAAGATCCGTGGGGACAGCCCCAAGAGACCCAGTACTTC. Encoded protein: CSVEDPWGQPQETQYF. J is TRBJ2-5 and V is TRBV29-1, with TRBD1 matching 7 bases. The CDR3 runs 16 residues. The V and J ends lost 0 bases and 1 base, in that order; junction bases with no gene match: 8. Germline V gives CDR1 SQVTM, CDR2 ANQGSEA.

This chain joins TRBV12-3 or TRBV12-4 and TRBJ1-6; D gene unclear. Trimming removed 4 bases at V and 6 bases at J, with 10 bases between. The CDR3 extends over 14 amino acids. Here the CDR3 DNA reads TGTGCCAGCAGTTCGGCCCAAGCTAATTCACCCCTCCACTTT. It yields the protein CASSSAQANSPLHF.

This clonotype was seen ten or more times. This rearrangement joins TRBV29-1 to TRBJ1-5, with no clear D. V dropped 7 bases and J dropped 5 bases, with 18 bases sitting between them. The CDR3 is 14 residues long. Germline CDR1 is SQVTM and CDR2 is ANQGSEA. This CDR3 is CSAIPGYGDQPQHF. CDR3 bases: TGCAGCGCTATTCCGGGATACGGGGATCAGCCCCAGCATTTT.

This clonotype appeared many times. This rearrangement joins TRBV20-1 to TRBJ2-7; 10 positions agree with TRBD2. Germline CDR1 and CDR2: DFQATT and SNEGSKA (reference sequence). The CDR3 length is 13 residues. Trimming removed 5 bases from V and 4 bases from J; junction bases left unmatched: 5. The CDR3 coding sequence is TGCAGTGCTCAACTAGCGGGGACTTACGAGCAGTACGTC. Translated, it gives CSAQLAGTYEQYV.

This clonotype was observed many times. The chain employs TRBV11-2 and TRBJ2-3; possible D gene TRBD2, 7 bases. The CDR3 totals 16 residues. Trimming took off 5 bases at V and 4 bases at J, with 19 bases between the two ends. CDR1 SGHAT and CDR2 FQNNGV come from the germline V gene. CDR3 bases: TGTGCCAGCAGCCCAGTGGTGGGGGGGCCCCCAGATACGCAGTATTTT. Its protein product is CASSPVVGGPPDTQYF.

This clonotype was seen many times. The chain couples TRBV25-1 to TRBJ1-2, with unresolved D. CDR3 size: 15 residues. V gave up 3 bases and J gave up 4 bases, with 15 bases separating them. The germline V gene encodes CDR1 MGHDK and CDR2 SYGVNS. This CDR3 reads CASSDNRVNIYGYTF. DNA for the CDR3: TGTGCCAGCAGTGATAACCGGGTGAATATCTATGGCTACACCTTC.

This clonotype was recorded at least ten times. The V and J genes are TRBV27 and TRBJ2-1; TRBD2 matches 8 bases. Per the germline V gene, CDR1 is MNHEY and CDR2 is SMNVEV (reference sequence). V was clipped by 3 bases and J by 5 bases; unmatched bases: 6. The CDR3 has 15 amino acids. In nucleotides, the CDR3 is TGTGCCAGCAGTTTGTTTAGCGGGAACGACAATGAGCAGTTCTTC. This sequence encodes CASSLFSGNDNEQFF.

This chain links TRBV12-3 or TRBV12-4 with TRBJ1-3; no reliable D call. The CDR3 is 10 amino acids. The germline V and J ends were trimmed by 5 bases and 6 bases, with 2 bases remaining between them. The chain's CDR3 is CASSKNTIYF. In nucleotides, the CDR3 is TGTGCCAGCAGTAAAAACACCATATATTTT.

The chain couples TRBV5-6 to TRBJ2-1, with a possible D match to TRBD1 (5 bases). The V gene lost 1 base and the J gene lost 1 base, with 18 bases spanning the gap. The CDR3 is made up of 18 amino acids. CDR1 and CDR2 (germline): SGHDT, YYEEEE. CDR3 residues: CASSLPTAPTVSYNEQFF. The CDR3 bases are TGTGCCAGCAGCTTGCCGACAGCCCCTACGGTTTCCTACAATGAGCAGTTCTTC.

V is TRBV15 and J is TRBJ1-4; D ambiguous. V lost 2 bases to trimming and J lost 5 bases, with 3 bases between them. The CDR3 spans 12 residues. The germline CDR1 and CDR2 sequences are LNHNV and YYDKDF (reference sequence). The CDR3 region has the DNA TGTGCCACCAGCAGACGAAATGAAAAACTGTTTTTT. As protein: CATSRRNEKLFF.

The genes are TRBV2 and TRBJ2-5, with D hard to call. The CDR3 is 14 amino acids. Trimming removed 0 bases from V and 7 bases from J, with 12 bases in between. The germline gives CDR1 SNHLY, CDR2 FYNNEI. The CDR3 DNA sequence: TGTGCCAGCAGTGAAGCAAGTCTTTCGGGGACCCAGTACTTC. Residues: CASSEASLSGTQYF.